The 12 T cell receptor beta chains listed next were all sequenced from one sample in a study of T cells in Graves' hyperthyroidism and ophthalmopathy (dated by TCRdb to 2018 to 2020). Library preparation was by multiplex PCR. Sequenced on an Illumina HiSeq 2000. Amplification of TCR beta CDR3 regions was carried out from RNA transcripts. The first round of RT-PCR for the TCR CDR3 was performed with the HTBI primer set and the Qiagen OneStep RT-PCR kit. In-frame beta chains were kept once TCRdb had trimmed the public reads at Q25 with fastp and called clones with MiXCR. Every entry covers one CDR3 protein and lists the most common genes and DNA from its rows. This sample lists hundreds of thousands of distinct CDR3 sequences; under 25% were detected once. Roughly a third of the sample lies in the top ten. The source material was blood. These receptors came from a man younger than 40 with Graves' ophthalmopathy.

The CDR3 here is CASRDTGTASYEQYF. DNA for the CDR3: TGTGCCAGCAGAGATACCGGGACTGCCTCCTACGAGCAGTACTTC. V usage is TRBV6-1 and J usage is TRBJ2-7; tentative D call: TRBD2 (6 bases). V gave up 6 bases and J gave up 0 bases, with 15 bases separating them. Per the germline V gene, CDR1 is MNHNS and CDR2 is SASEGT. The CDR3 is 15 amino acids.

This clonotype has at least ten counts. The J gene is TRBJ2-7, the V gene TRBV28, with D possibly matching TRBD1 (6 bases). CDR1 MDHEN and CDR2 SYDVKM come from the germline V gene. V was cut by 8 bases and J by 0 bases, with 11 bases left in between. The CDR3 has 13 residues. CDR3 protein: CASGPGASYEQYF. CDR3 DNA sequence: TGTGCCAGCGGGCCAGGGGCCTCCTACGAGCAGTACTTC.

This clonotype turned up a few times. The CDR3 sequence: CSANREGDTEAFF. Here the CDR3 DNA reads TGCAGTGCTAACAGGGAGGGGGACACTGAAGCTTTCTTT. The J gene is TRBJ1-1, the V gene TRBV20-1; tentative D call: TRBD1 (6 bases). Trimming shortened V by 4 bases and J by 3 bases, and 12 bases separated the two germline ends. The CDR3 is made up of 13 amino acids. Germline V lookup: CDR1 DFQATT, CDR2 SNEGSKA (reference sequence).

This clonotype appeared a few times. A much larger clone is a single base away; this may be a read error. The V gene is TRBV24-1, the J gene TRBJ1-1; unclear D gene. CDR3 length equals 12 residues. The V gene lost 5 bases and the J gene lost 1 base, with 4 bases spanning the gap. Germline lookup yields CDR1 KGHDR and CDR2 SFDVKD. The CDR3 DNA reads TGTGCCACCAGTGGAAGGAACACTGAAGCTTTCTTT. This sequence encodes CATSGRNTEAFF.

This chain uses TRBV6-2 or TRBV6-3 with TRBJ2-4; D assignment may be TRBD1 or TRBD2 (5 bases each). Germline lookup yields CDR1 MNHEY and CDR2 SVGEGT. The ends were cut back, 0 bases at V and 6 bases at J, with 12 bases in the middle. The CDR3 sequence is 15 residues long. The CDR3 DNA follows: TGTGCCAGCAGTTACTCGGGACCACGGGGAAACATTCAGTACTTC. Translation gives CASSYSGPRGNIQYF.

This clonotype was seen many times. The chain joins TRBV27 to TRBJ2-7; D might be TRBD2 (5 bases). There are 16 residues in the CDR3. V was trimmed by 4 bases and J by 4 bases, leaving 20 bases between them. Germline values: CDR1 MNHEY, CDR2 SMNVEV (reference sequence). CDR3 amino acids: CASSSLPPGTPYEQYF. In DNA, the CDR3 is TGTGCCAGCAGTTCCCTTCCACCGGGAACCCCGTACGAGCAGTACTTC.

This chain links TRBV7-2 with TRBJ2-5, with 10 bases matching TRBD1. CDR3 length equals 15 residues. Germline CDR1 is SGHTA and CDR2 is FQGNSA. V trimming: 5 bases; J trimming: 5 bases; junction bases outside the gene matches: 8. The CDR3 is CASSRQGATSETQYF. CDR3 DNA: TGTGCCAGCAGCCGACAGGGGGCGACGTCCGAGACCCAGTACTTC.

The sample holds a few counts of this clonotype. The V and J genes are TRBV12-3 or TRBV12-4 and TRBJ2-5; D is undetermined. This CDR3 has 13 amino acids. Trimming stripped 6 bases from V and 4 bases from J, with 12 bases between. The DNA of the CDR3 is TGTGCCAGCAGCCCCGTGAATTCAGAGACCCAGTACTTC. Its protein product is CASSPVNSETQYF.

A note on this clonotype: A read error may be the cause here, since a much bigger clone is one base away. This chain joins TRBV20-1 and TRBJ2-7; D is perhaps TRBD2 (6 bases). Trimming left V 7 bases short and J 1 base short, with 14 bases between. This CDR3 has 13 amino acids. Germline V lookup: CDR1 DFQATT, CDR2 SNEGSKA (reference sequence). The CDR3 protein is CSGRNSGSYEQYF. CDR3 nucleotide sequence: TGCAGTGGGAGGAACAGCGGGTCCTACGAGCAGTACTTC.

This clonotype has just a few counts. This rearrangement joins TRBV20-1 to TRBJ2-1, with 10 bases matching TRBD1. Trimming took 6 bases from V and 9 from J; bases not matched to a gene: 8. The CDR3 contains 13 residues. Germline CDR1 is DFQATT and CDR2 is SNEGSKA (reference sequence). The CDR3 reads CSARTGGGGEQFF. In DNA form, the CDR3 reads TGCAGTGCACGGACAGGGGGGGGGGGTGAGCAGTTCTTC.

The genes are TRBV6-1 and TRBJ2-7, with D maybe TRBD1 (5 bases). The CDR3 runs 14 residues. CDR1 is MNHNS and CDR2 is SASEGT in the germline V gene. With 0 bases removed from V and 1 base from J, the gap between germline ends came to 7 bases. The CDR3 nucleotides read TGTGCCAGCAGTGAAGCGCAGGGTTCCTACGAGCAGTACTTC. Its protein is CASSEAQGSYEQYF.

In this sample, this clonotype turned up a few times. This sequence joins TRBV20-1 and TRBJ1-5; D uncertain. Trimming removed 0 bases at V and 9 bases at J, with 12 bases between. The V gene's germline CDR1 is DFQATT and CDR2 SNEGSKA (reference sequence). This CDR3 is 13 amino acids long. CDR3 protein: CSARDPGLGPQHF. In DNA form, the CDR3 reads TGCAGTGCTAGAGATCCGGGTCTGGGGCCCCAGCATTTT.